The 7 T cell receptor beta chains below come from one sample, sequenced in a study of blood T cell repertoires in COVID-19. Repertoires were generated with immunoSEQ multiplex PCR, while TCRdb's copy carries only in-frame clones and drops some. The top ten clones hold 2.5% to 3% of a sample with fewer than 350,000 clones, around 81% of them seen once. Sequencing was performed on peripheral blood. The receptors stem from an older woman with active or convalescent COVID-19.

This clone was recorded a few times. The chain carries TRBV4-3 and TRBJ2-3; weak D call: TRBD1 (5 bases). Germline CDR1 and CDR2: LGHNA and YSLEER. Trimming left V 1 base short and J 0 bases short, with 11 bases between. This CDR3 region has 16 residues. CDR3 residues: CASSQVYRPSTDTQYF. Here the CDR3 DNA reads TGCGCCAGCAGCCAAGTTTACAGGCCTAGCACAGATACGCAGTATTTT.

The gene calls are TRBV12-3 or TRBV12-4 and TRBJ2-5; D possibly corresponds to TRBD2 (6 bases). Trimming pared 5 bases from V and 2 bases from J, leaving 9 bases between. The CDR3 has 13 amino acids. The CDR3 reads CASSRDSQETQYF. CDR3 DNA: TGTGCCAGCAGTCGGGACTCACAAGAGACCCAGTACTTC.

The gene calls are TRBV12-3 or TRBV12-4 and TRBJ2-7, with no clear D. The V end was cut by 2 bases, the J end by 4 bases, with 6 bases between. The CDR3 consists of 12 residues. The CDR3 spells CASSLNEYEQYF. The CDR3 bases are TGTGCCAGCAGTTTAAACGAGTACGAGCAGTACTTC.

V is TRBV5-4 and J is TRBJ2-3; no clear D. Trimming pared 2 bases from V and 1 base from J, leaving 8 bases between. CDR3 size: 14 residues. From germline, CDR1 is SGHNT and CDR2 YYREEE (reference sequence). The CDR3 reads CASSFRVRTDTQYF. As DNA, the CDR3 is TGTGCCAGCAGCTTCCGGGTTCGCACAGATACGCAGTATTTT.

In its sample, this clone was seen once. Other nucleotide sequences in the sample specify the same CDR3. This chain uses TRBV18 with TRBJ1-1; D possibly corresponds to TRBD1 (6 bases). With 2 bases removed from V and 1 base from J, the gap between germline ends came to 8 bases. The CDR3 has 14 residues. The germline V gene encodes CDR1 KGHSH and CDR2 LQKENI. The CDR3 sequence is CASSPGGGNTEAFF. CDR3 nucleotides: TGTGCCAGCTCACCAGGGGGCGGGAACACTGAAGCTTTCTTT.

This clone was counted at least ten times. This chain uses TRBV29-1 with TRBJ2-1, with 7 bases lining up with TRBD1. The germline V gene has CDR1 SQVTM and CDR2 ANQGSEA. There are 12 residues in the CDR3. Trimming at V came to 7 bases and at J to 3 bases, leaving 3 bases not matched to a gene. The CDR3 sequence is CSARQGYNEQFF. The CDR3 DNA follows: TGCAGCGCTAGACAGGGCTACAATGAGCAGTTCTTC.

The CDR3 is CASSPLGDEQFF. DNA for the CDR3: TGCGCCAGCAGCCCTCTAGGCGATGAGCAGTTCTTC. The chain couples TRBV4-1 to TRBJ2-1; D not certain. The CDR3 is 12 amino acids. CDR1 MGHRA and CDR2 YSYEKL come from the germline V gene. Trimming shortened V by 4 bases and J by 8 bases, and 9 bases separated the two germline ends.